The next 28 T cell receptor beta chains were all read from a single sample in a study of blood T cell repertoires in COVID-19 (dated by TCRdb to the early 2020s). The method behind the library was the immunoSEQ multiplex PCR assay. Drawn from immuneACCESS, this table holds only the in-frame rearrangements with V and J called that TCRdb kept. Clones are partly lost; checked studies trace under half to an unresolved V gene and leave the rest unexplained. The sample data list roughly 340,000 clones, and 85% to 90% of these were observed just once. The ten largest clonotypes hold roughly 1% of the sample. The material sequenced was PBMCs or T cells enriched from blood (not recorded which). The source is a man aged 18 to 30 who had recovered from COVID-19.

V gene TRBV19 combines with J gene TRBJ1-6; D call uncertain. Germline CDR1 reads LNHDA; CDR2 reads SQIVND (reference sequence). The CDR3 covers 11 residues. With 9 bases removed from V and 10 bases from J, the gap between germline ends came to 10 bases. The CDR3 bases are TGTGCCAGCGGGGAGGGCTCACCCCTCCACTTT. It specifies CASGEGSPLHF. The complete variable domain, with remaining parts taken from reference TRBV19 and TRBJ1-6, reads DGGITQSPKYLFRKEGQNVTLSCEQNLNHDAMYWYRQDPGQGLRLIYYSQIVNDFQKGDIAEGYSVSREKKESFPLTVTSAQKNPTAFYLCASGEGSPLHFGNGTRLTVT.

The genes are TRBV10-3 and TRBJ2-1; TRBD2 matches at 7 bases. With 3 bases clipped from V and 0 bases from J, the junction kept 5 bases outside the gene matches. The CDR3 has 16 residues. Germline CDR1 is ENHRY and CDR2 is SYGVKD. The CDR3 spells CAISDGVAGSYNEQFF. For the CDR3, the DNA is TGTGCCATCAGTGATGGGGTAGCGGGCTCCTACAATGAGCAGTTCTTC.

This clone appeared once. The V and J genes are TRBV7-9 and TRBJ2-3, with TRBD1 as a possible D gene (6 bases). Per germline, CDR1 SEHNR and CDR2 FQNEAQ (reference sequence). Trimming removed 2 bases at V and 4 bases at J, with 16 bases between. The CDR3 length is 16 residues. CDR3 in amino acids: CASSLSGGRSPDTQYF. The CDR3 DNA reads TGTGCCAGCAGCTTATCTGGGGGCCGATCTCCAGATACGCAGTATTTT.

This rearrangement joins TRBV2 to TRBJ2-3; 7 bases line up with TRBD2. Trimming removed 7 bases from V and 7 bases from J; junction bases left unmatched: 8. Germline V lookup: CDR1 SNHLY, CDR2 FYNNEI. CDR3 length equals 13 residues. This CDR3 is CASTVAGGNTQYF. The CDR3 nucleotides read TGTGCCAGCACGGTAGCGGGTGGGAATACGCAGTATTTT.

This clone was seen a single time. V gene TRBV28 combines with J gene TRBJ1-5; D may be TRBD1 (6 bases). V lost 4 bases and J 11 bases, leaving 18 bases between the germline ends. CDR3 size: 14 residues. Germline V gene sequence: CDR1 MDHEN, CDR2 SYDVKM. CDR3 sequence reads: CASSYRQAVGSQHF. In DNA, the CDR3 is TGTGCCAGCAGTTACAGACAGGCCGTAGGGTCCCAGCATTTT. The whole variable domain, filled in from reference TRBV28 and TRBJ1-5, reads DVKVTQSSRYLVKRTGEKVFLECVQDMDHENMFWYRQDPGLGLRLIYFSYDVKMKEKGDIPEGYSVSREKKERFSLILESASTNQTSMYLCASSYRQAVGSQHFGDGTRLSIL.

The chain couples TRBV7-2 to TRBJ2-1; unclear D gene. The CDR3 length is 16 residues. Germline values: CDR1 SGHTA, CDR2 FQGNSA. V lost 4 bases and J 3 bases, leaving 16 bases between the germline ends. The CDR3 DNA follows: TGTGCCAGCAGCTCTAGTAGGATAAGCTTCTACAATGAGCAGTTCTTC. This encodes CASSSSRISFYNEQFF.

In nucleotides, the CDR3 is TGTGCCAGCTCACCCAATGAGGAGGCAGGTGAAAAACTGTTTTTT. Translating it yields CASSPNEEAGEKLFF. The chain is built from TRBV18 and TRBJ1-4; no clear D gene. This CDR3 comprises 15 residues. V dropped 3 bases and J dropped 7 bases, with 15 bases sitting between them. Germline lookup yields CDR1 KGHSH and CDR2 LQKENI.

V usage is TRBV7-6 and J usage is TRBJ2-5; tentatively, D is TRBD2 (6 bases). The CDR3 runs to 15 residues. Between the trimmed V and J ends, which lost 1 base and 1 base, there was a span of 10 bases. From germline, CDR1 is SGHVS and CDR2 FNYEAQ. This CDR3 is CASSLEGTVQETQYF. CDR3 DNA: TGTGCCAGCAGCTTAGAGGGGACTGTCCAAGAGACCCAGTACTTC.

The V call is TRBV20-1, the J call TRBJ2-2, with 10 bases fitting TRBD2. V trimming: 3 bases; J trimming: 8 bases; junction bases outside the gene matches: 6. CDR3 length: 14 amino acids. Germline V gene lookup returns CDR1 DFQATT and CDR2 SNEGSKA (reference sequence). CDR3 amino acids: CSASLAGDPGELFF. CDR3 nucleotides: TGCAGTGCTAGTCTAGCGGGGGACCCAGGGGAGCTGTTTTTT.

This sequence joins TRBV27 and TRBJ1-5; 9 nucleotides agree with TRBD1. Trimming took 4 bases from V and 6 from J; bases not matched to a gene: 7. Germline V gene data show CDR1 as MNHEY and CDR2 as SMNVEV (reference sequence). The CDR3 totals 15 residues. The CDR3 protein is CASSSSGTGTQPQHF. CDR3 DNA: TGTGCCAGCAGTTCTTCCGGGACAGGGACTCAGCCCCAGCATTTT.

The CDR3 DNA is TGTGCCAGCAGTCCGGGGATGCCCACCAAGCAGTACTTC. This translates into CASSPGMPTKQYF. The genes are TRBV21-1 and TRBJ2-7; the table gives TRBD2 as D, unverified against the DNA. TRBV21-1 is classified as a pseudogene. The CDR3 has 13 amino acids.

This chain links TRBV7-2 with TRBJ2-1, with 8 bases aligning to TRBD1. This CDR3 has 15 amino acids. Germline-derived CDR1 and CDR2 are SGHTA and FQGNSA. Trimming took 6 bases from V and 0 from J; bases not matched to a gene: 4. The DNA for the CDR3 is TGTGCCAGCAGGAATACAGGGGGCTCCTACAATGAGCAGTTCTTC. Translating it yields CASRNTGGSYNEQFF.

CDR3 protein: CASSLEQGANTEAFF. The DNA for the CDR3 is TGTGCCAGCAGTTTGGAACAGGGGGCGAACACTGAAGCTTTCTTT. The chain has TRBV28 and TRBJ1-1, with TRBD1 matching over 9 bases. The CDR3 is made up of 15 amino acids. V lost 3 bases to trimming and J lost 1 base; unmatched junction nucleotides: 3. CDR1 is MDHEN, CDR2 SYDVKM, per germline. The complete variable domain, with remaining parts taken from reference TRBV28 and TRBJ1-1, reads DVKVTQSSRYLVKRTGEKVFLECVQDMDHENMFWYRQDPGLGLRLIYFSYDVKMKEKGDIPEGYSVSREKKERFSLILESASTNQTSMYLCASSLEQGANTEAFFGQGTRLTVV.

V is TRBV4-3 and J is TRBJ2-7; weak D call: TRBD2 (5 bases). The length of the CDR3 is 13 residues. With 4 bases removed from V and 6 bases from J, the gap between germline ends came to 13 bases. From germline, CDR1 is LGHNA and CDR2 YSLEER. Here the CDR3 reads CASSPSSSSEQYF. In DNA form, the CDR3 reads TGCGCCAGCAGCCCCTCCTCTAGCAGCGAGCAGTACTTC.

In DNA form, the CDR3 reads TGTGCCAGCAGTTATCGGGGGGATAATTCACCCCTCCACTTT. As protein: CASSYRGDNSPLHF. This chain connects TRBV6-5 to TRBJ1-6; D might be TRBD1 (5 bases). CDR1 is MNHEY and CDR2 is SVGAGI in the germline V gene. Trimming removed 3 bases from V and 5 bases from J, with 8 bases in between. This CDR3 region has 14 residues.

This clone was recorded once. The rearrangement joins TRBV9 to TRBJ1-3, with D tentatively TRBD1 (6 bases). The CDR3 sequence is 15 residues long. V was cut by 3 bases and J by 4 bases, with 14 bases left in between. Germline V CDR1 and CDR2: SGDLS, YYNGEE. CDR3 nucleotides: TGTGCCAGCAGCGCAACCACAGGGCCAGGAAACACCATATATTTT. The encoded protein is CASSATTGPGNTIYF.

The chain uses TRBV7-9 and TRBJ2-3; weak D call: TRBD2 (6 bases). The CDR3 covers 16 residues. Germline V lookup: CDR1 SEHNR, CDR2 FQNEAQ (reference sequence). V lost 5 bases and J lost 0, with 15 bases in between. CDR3: CASSPSGGRSTDTQYF. The CDR3 nucleotides read TGTGCCAGCAGCCCATCAGGAGGGCGGAGCACAGATACGCAGTATTTT.

The chain combines TRBV6-5 with TRBJ1-2; D is undetermined. The germline V gene encodes CDR1 MNHEY and CDR2 SVGAGI. With 5 bases removed from V and 6 bases from J, the gap between germline ends came to 13 bases. The CDR3 totals 13 residues. CDR3 nucleotides: TGTGCCAGCAGTCCTCTTCCGGGTGATGGCTACACCTTC. Its translation: CASSPLPGDGYTF.

This chain connects TRBV28 to TRBJ1-4; a weak D match, TRBD1 (5 bases). Germline V lookup: CDR1 MDHEN, CDR2 SYDVKM. V was cut by 4 bases and J by 8 bases, with 14 bases left in between. The CDR3 is 14 amino acids. Here the CDR3 reads CASSSLGGDEKLFF. The DNA for the CDR3 is TGTGCCAGCAGTTCTCTCGGGGGAGACGAAAAACTGTTTTTT.

This clone was detected once. The gene calls are TRBV7-2 and TRBJ2-1, with 9 bases matching TRBD2. The junction had 7 bases not matched to a gene; V was cut back by 4 bases and J by 3 bases. Germline V gives CDR1 SGHTA, CDR2 FQGNSA. The CDR3 is 16 residues long. CDR3 sequence reads: CASSWGLADRYNEQFF. In nucleotides, the CDR3 is TGTGCCAGCAGCTGGGGACTAGCCGACCGCTACAATGAGCAGTTCTTC.

The rearrangement uses TRBV7-8 and TRBJ2-7; tentatively, D is TRBD2 (5 bases). Germline V gene lookup returns CDR1 SGHVS and CDR2 FQNEAQ. Between the trimmed V and J ends, which lost 1 base and 2 bases, there was a span of 18 bases. This CDR3 is built from 17 residues. CDR3 loop: CASSLGLTGIQPYEQYF. The CDR3 region has the DNA TGTGCCAGCAGCTTAGGACTAACCGGGATTCAACCCTACGAGCAGTACTTC.

With respect to this clone: The identical CDR3 is also encoded by other nucleotide sequences in the sample. CDR3 in amino acids: CAWSVTAYEQYF. CDR3 DNA sequence: TGTGCCTGGAGTGTAACAGCCTACGAGCAGTACTTC. The chain employs TRBV30 and TRBJ2-7, with D unclear. The V gene lost 0 bases and the J gene lost 2 bases, with 5 bases spanning the gap. The CDR3 sequence is 12 residues long. From germline, CDR1 is GTSNPN and CDR2 SVGIG (reference sequence).

The rearrangement uses TRBV11-2 and TRBJ2-7; the D is unclear. Germline lookup yields CDR1 SGHAT and CDR2 FQNNGV. The CDR3 has 15 amino acids. V lost 5 bases and J lost 3, with 17 bases in between. The CDR3 reads CASSESPPRHYEQYF. The CDR3 DNA follows: TGTGCCAGCAGCGAAAGTCCCCCTAGGCACTACGAGCAGTACTTC.

The CDR3 region has the DNA TGTGCCAGCAGCCAAGGAACATGGAATGAAAAACTGTTTTTT. It is translated as CASSQGTWNEKLFF. The chain couples TRBV3-1 (or the pseudogene TRBV3-2) to TRBJ1-4; no reliable D call. This CDR3 has 14 residues. With 1 base removed from V and 5 bases from J, the gap between germline ends came to 8 bases. Germline CDR1 reads LGHDT; CDR2 reads YNNKEL (reference sequence).

The rearrangement uses TRBV5-5 and TRBJ1-2; D gene unclear. The germline gives CDR1 SGHKS, CDR2 YYEKEE (reference sequence). The CDR3 spans 15 residues. V was clipped by 3 bases and J by 2 bases, with 14 bases between them. The CDR3 region is CASSSQSSPNYGYTF. CDR3 nucleotides: TGTGCCAGCAGCTCCCAATCGAGTCCGAACTATGGCTACACCTTC.

This chain links TRBV10-3 with TRBJ2-3; TRBD2 aligns across 9 bases. CDR3 size: 15 residues. Trimming cost V 3 bases and J 4 bases; bases outside gene matches: 5. Germline V gene lookup returns CDR1 ENHRY and CDR2 SYGVKD. CDR3 DNA: TGTGCCATCAGTGACTCTCGCGGGGGGGCAGATACGCAGTATTTT. As protein: CAISDSRGGADTQYF.

The chain is built from TRBV7-2 and TRBJ2-7; 8 positions match TRBD2. The CDR3 runs to 14 residues. Losses at the gene ends were 5 bases for V and 2 bases for J; bases not matched to a gene: 5. Looked up from germline, CDR1 is SGHTA and CDR2 is FQGNSA. In nucleotides, the CDR3 is TGTGCCAGCAGCCCCCGGGAGGGACCCTACGAGCAGTACTTC. Translated: CASSPREGPYEQYF.

J is TRBJ2-1 and V is TRBV20-1; no clear D. From germline, CDR1 is DFQATT and CDR2 SNEGSKA (reference sequence). V was cut by 4 bases and J by 5 bases, with 6 bases left in between. CDR3 length equals 11 residues. CDR3 loop: CSANKNNEQFF. CDR3 DNA sequence: TGCAGTGCTAACAAGAACAATGAGCAGTTCTTC.